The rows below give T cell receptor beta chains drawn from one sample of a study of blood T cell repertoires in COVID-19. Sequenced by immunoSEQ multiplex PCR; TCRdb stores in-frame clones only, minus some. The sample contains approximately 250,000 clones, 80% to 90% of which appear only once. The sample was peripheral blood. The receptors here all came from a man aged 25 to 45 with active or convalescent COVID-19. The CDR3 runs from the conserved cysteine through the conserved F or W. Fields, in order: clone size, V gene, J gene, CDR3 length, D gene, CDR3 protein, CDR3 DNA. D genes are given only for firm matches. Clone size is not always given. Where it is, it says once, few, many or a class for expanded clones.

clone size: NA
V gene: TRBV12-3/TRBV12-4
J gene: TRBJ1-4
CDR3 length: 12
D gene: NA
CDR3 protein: CATKGENEKLFF
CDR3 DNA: TGTGCCACTAAGGGGGAGAATGAAAAACTGTTTTTT

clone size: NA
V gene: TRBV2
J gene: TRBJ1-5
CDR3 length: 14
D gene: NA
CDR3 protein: CAPPAQGLDQPQHF
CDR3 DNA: TGTGCCCCCCCGGCCCAGGGTCTTGATCAGCCCCAGCATTTT

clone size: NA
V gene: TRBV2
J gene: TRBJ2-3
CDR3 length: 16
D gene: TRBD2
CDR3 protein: CASGFSAGGHQDTQYF
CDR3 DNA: TGTGCCAGCGGGTTTTCAGCGGGGGGGCATCAAGATACGCAGTATTTT

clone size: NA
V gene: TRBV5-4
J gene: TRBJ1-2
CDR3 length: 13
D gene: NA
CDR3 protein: CASSFRGNYGYTF
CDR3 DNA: TGTGCCAGCAGCTTCCGGGGTAACTATGGCTACACCTTC

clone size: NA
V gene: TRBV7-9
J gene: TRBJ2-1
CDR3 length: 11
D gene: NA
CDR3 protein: CASQRELEQFF
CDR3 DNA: TGTGCCAGTCAGAGGGAACTTGAGCAGTTCTTC

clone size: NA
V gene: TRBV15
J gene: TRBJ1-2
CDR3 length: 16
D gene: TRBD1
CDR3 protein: CATGWSGGTNPGGYTF
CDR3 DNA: TGTGCCACCGGCTGGTCAGGGGGAACGAACCCGGGGGGCTACACCTTC

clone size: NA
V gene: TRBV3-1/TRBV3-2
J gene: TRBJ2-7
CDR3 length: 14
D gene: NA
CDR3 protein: CASSRIPGSYEQYF
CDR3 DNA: TGTGCCAGCAGCCGAATACCAGGGTCGTACGAGCAGTACTTC

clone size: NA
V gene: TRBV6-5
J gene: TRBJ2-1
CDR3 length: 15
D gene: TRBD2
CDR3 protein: CASRTSGNSYNEQFF
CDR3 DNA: TGTGCCAGCAGAACGAGCGGGAACTCCTACAATGAGCAGTTCTTC

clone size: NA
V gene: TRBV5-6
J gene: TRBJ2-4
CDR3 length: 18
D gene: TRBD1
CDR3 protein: CASSKPGQSPLAKNIQYF
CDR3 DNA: TGTGCCAGCAGCAAACCGGGACAGTCCCCTCTAGCCAAAAACATTCAGTACTTC

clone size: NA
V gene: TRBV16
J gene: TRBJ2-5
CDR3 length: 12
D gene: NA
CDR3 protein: CASSTGTETQYF
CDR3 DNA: TGTGCCAGCAGCACAGGGACAGAGACCCAGTACTTC

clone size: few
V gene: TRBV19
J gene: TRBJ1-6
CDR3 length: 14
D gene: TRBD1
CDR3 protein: CATAGGTDNSPLHF
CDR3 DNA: TGTGCCACCGCAGGGGGCACCGATAATTCACCCCTCCACTTT

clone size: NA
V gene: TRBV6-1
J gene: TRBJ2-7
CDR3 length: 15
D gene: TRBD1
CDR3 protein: CASRRDRGELYEQYF
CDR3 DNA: TGTGCCAGCAGGCGGGACAGGGGGGAGCTCTACGAGCAGTACTTC

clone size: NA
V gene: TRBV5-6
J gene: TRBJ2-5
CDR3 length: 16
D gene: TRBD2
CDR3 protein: CASSEGTSGGVGTQYF
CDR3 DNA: TGTGCCAGCAGCGAAGGCACTAGCGGGGGGGTCGGGACCCAGTACTTC

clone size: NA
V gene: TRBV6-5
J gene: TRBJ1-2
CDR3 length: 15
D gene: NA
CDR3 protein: CASSYSTTGKGDNTF
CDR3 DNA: TGTGCCAGCAGTTACTCGACAACAGGGAAGGGAGACAACACCTTC

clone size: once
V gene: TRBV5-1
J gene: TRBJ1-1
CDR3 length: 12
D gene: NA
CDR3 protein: CASRPGDTEAFF
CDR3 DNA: TGCGCCAGCCGTCCAGGGGACACTGAAGCTTTCTTT

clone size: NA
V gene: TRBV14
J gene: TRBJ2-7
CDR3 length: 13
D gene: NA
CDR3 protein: CASSQLYYYEQYF
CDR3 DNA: TGTGCCAGCAGCCAACTATATTATTACGAGCAGTACTTC

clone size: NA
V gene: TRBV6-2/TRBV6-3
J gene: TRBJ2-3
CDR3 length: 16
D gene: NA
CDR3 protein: CASSYLGTSITDTQYF
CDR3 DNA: TGTGCCAGCAGTTATTTGGGGACTTCAATCACAGATACGCAGTATTTT

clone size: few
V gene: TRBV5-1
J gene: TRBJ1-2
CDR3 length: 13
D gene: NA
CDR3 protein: CASRLRGKGGYTF
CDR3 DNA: TGCGCCAGCAGATTGAGGGGAAAGGGTGGCTACACCTTC

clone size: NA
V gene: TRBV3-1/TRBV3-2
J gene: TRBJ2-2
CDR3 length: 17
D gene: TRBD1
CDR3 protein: CASSRTSGTGVGGELFF
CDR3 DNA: TGTGCCAGCAGCCGCACCTCCGGGACAGGGGTTGGCGGGGAGCTGTTTTTT

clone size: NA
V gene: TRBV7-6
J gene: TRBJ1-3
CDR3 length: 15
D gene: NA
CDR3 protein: CASSLDGGSGNTIYF
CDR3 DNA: TGTGCCAGCAGCTTAGACGGGGGCTCTGGAAACACCATATATTTT

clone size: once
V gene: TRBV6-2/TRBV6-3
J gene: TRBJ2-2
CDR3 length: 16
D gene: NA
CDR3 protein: CASSVGVFVGTGELFF
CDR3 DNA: TGTGCCAGCAGTGTAGGGGTCTTCGTTGGCACCGGGGAGCTGTTTTTT

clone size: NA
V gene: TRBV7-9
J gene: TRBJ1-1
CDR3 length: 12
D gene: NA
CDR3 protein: CATTGSSSEAFF
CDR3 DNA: TGTGCCACTACAGGGAGCTCCTCTGAAGCTTTCTTT

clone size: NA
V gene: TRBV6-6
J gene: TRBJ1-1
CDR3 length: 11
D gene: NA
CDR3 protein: CASQMNTEAFF
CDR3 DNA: TGTGCCAGCCAGATGAACACTGAAGCTTTCTTT

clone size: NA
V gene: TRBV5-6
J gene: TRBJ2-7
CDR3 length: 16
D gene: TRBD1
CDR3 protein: CASSPNVGTGTYEQYF
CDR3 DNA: TGTGCCAGCAGCCCAAACGTTGGGACAGGGACCTACGAGCAGTACTTC

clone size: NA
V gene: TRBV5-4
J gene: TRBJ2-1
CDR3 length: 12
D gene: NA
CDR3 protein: CASSLVDNEQFF
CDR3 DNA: TGTGCCAGCAGCTTGGTAGACAATGAGCAGTTCTTC

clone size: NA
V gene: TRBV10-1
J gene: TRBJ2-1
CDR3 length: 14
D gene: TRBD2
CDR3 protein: CASSPGLAGVEQFF
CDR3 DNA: TGCGCCAGCAGTCCAGGACTAGCGGGGGTTGAGCAGTTCTTC

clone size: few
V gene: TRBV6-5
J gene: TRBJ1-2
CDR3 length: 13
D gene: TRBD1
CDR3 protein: CASSYPGGYGYTF
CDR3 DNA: TGTGCCAGCAGTTATCCAGGGGGCTATGGCTACACCTTC

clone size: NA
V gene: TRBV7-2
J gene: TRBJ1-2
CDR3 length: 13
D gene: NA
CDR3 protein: CASSLYGGAGYTF
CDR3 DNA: TGTGCCAGCAGCTTATACGGAGGGGCAGGCTACACCTTC

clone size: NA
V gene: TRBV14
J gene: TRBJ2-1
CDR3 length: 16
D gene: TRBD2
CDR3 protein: CASSLRGGGPFNEQFF
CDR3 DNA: TGTGCCAGCAGCCTACGGGGGGGCGGGCCCTTCAATGAGCAGTTCTTC

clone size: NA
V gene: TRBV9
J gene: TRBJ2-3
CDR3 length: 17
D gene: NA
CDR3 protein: CASSVGGTSTATDTQYF
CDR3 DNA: TGTGCCAGCAGCGTCGGGGGTACTAGTACCGCCACAGATACGCAGTATTTT

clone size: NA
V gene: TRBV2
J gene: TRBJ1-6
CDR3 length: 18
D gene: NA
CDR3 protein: CASSEASPRGPYNSPLHF
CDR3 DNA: TGTGCCAGCAGTGAAGCGTCCCCCCGAGGCCCCTATAATTCACCCCTCCACTTT

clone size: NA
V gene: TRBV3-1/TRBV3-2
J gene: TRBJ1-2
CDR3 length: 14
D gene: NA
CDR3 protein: CASSQDMGGYGYTF
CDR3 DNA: TGTGCCAGCAGCCAAGATATGGGGGGCTATGGCTACACCTTC

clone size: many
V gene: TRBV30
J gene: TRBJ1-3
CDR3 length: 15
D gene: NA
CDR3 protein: CAWSVSGGNGNTIYF
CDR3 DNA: TGTGCCTGGAGTGTCTCGGGAGGAAATGGAAACACCATATATTTT

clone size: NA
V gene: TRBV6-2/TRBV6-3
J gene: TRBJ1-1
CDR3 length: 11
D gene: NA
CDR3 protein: CASSFGLEAFF
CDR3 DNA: TGTGCCAGCAGTTTTGGGCTAGAAGCTTTCTTT

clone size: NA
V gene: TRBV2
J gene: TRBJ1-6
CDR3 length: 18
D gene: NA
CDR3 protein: CASKRTQWPDSYNSPLHF
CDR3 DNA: TGTGCCAGCAAAAGGACACAGTGGCCCGACTCCTATAATTCACCCCTCCACTTT

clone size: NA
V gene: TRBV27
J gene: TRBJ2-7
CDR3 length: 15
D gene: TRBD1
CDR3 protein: CASSPDRGRSYEQYF
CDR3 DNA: TGTGCCAGCAGCCCGGACAGGGGGCGTTCCTACGAGCAGTACTTC

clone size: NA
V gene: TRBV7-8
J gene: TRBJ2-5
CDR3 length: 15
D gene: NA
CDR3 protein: CASAGGTGLQETQYF
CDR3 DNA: TGTGCCAGCGCCGGGGGAACGGGGCTGCAAGAGACCCAGTACTTC

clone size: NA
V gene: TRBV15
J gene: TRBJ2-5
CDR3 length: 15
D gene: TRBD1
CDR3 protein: CATSGYLTGGETQYF
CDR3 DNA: TGTGCCACCAGCGGATACCTTACAGGGGGCGAGACCCAGTACTTC

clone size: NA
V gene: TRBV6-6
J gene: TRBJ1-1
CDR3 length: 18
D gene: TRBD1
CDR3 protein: CASSQHPFSNRGLTEAFF
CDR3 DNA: TGTGCCAGCAGTCAACACCCTTTTTCTAACAGGGGGCTAACTGAAGCTTTCTTT

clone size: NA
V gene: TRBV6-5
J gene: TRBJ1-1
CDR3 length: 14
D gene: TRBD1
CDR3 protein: CASSRTGGRTEAFF
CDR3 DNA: TGTGCCAGCAGTCGGACAGGGGGCCGGACTGAAGCTTTCTTT

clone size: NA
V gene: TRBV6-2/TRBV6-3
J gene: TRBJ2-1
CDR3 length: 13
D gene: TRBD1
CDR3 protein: CASSLTGSNEQFF
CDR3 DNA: TGTGCCAGCAGTTTGACAGGGAGTAATGAGCAGTTCTTC

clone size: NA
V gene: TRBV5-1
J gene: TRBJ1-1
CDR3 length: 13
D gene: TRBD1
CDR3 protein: CASSIGQASEAFF
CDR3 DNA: TGCGCCAGCAGCATCGGACAGGCTAGTGAAGCTTTCTTT

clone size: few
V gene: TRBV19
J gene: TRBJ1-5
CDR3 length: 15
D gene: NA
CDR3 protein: CASSSGGRFDQPQHF
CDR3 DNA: TGTGCCAGTAGCTCCGGGGGGAGGTTCGATCAGCCCCAGCATTTT

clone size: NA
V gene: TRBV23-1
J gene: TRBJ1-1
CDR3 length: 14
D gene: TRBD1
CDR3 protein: CASRTTGANTEAFF
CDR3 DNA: TGCGCCAGCAGAACGACAGGGGCGAACACTGAAGCTTTCTTT

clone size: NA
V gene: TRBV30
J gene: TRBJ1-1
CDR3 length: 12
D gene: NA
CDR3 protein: CAWSTMNTEAFF
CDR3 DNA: TGTGCCTGGAGTACTATGAACACTGAAGCTTTCTTT

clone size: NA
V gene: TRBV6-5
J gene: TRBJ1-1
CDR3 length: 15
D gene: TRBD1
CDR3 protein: CASSYEWTGNTEAFF
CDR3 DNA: TGTGCCAGCAGTTACGAGTGGACAGGGAACACTGAAGCTTTCTTT

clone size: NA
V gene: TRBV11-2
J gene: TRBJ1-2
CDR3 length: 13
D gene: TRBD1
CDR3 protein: CASSLGQGGGYTF
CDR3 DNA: TGTGCCAGCAGCCTCGGACAGGGTGGCGGCTACACCTTC

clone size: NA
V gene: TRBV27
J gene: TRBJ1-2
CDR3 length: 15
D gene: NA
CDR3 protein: CASSLDRFPSSGYTF
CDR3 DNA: TGTGCCAGCAGCTTAGACAGGTTCCCTAGTTCTGGCTACACCTTC

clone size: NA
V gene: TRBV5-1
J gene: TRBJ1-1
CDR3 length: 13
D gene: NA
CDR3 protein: CASTTTGNTEAFF
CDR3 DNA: TGCGCCAGCACCACAACAGGGAACACTGAAGCTTTCTTT

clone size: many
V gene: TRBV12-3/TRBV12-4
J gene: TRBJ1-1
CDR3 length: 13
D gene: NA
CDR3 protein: CASRFQMNTEAFF
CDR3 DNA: TGTGCCAGCAGATTCCAGATGAACACTGAAGCTTTCTTT

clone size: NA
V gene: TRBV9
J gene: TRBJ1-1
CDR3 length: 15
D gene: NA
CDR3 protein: CASSVVGSGNTEAFF
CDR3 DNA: TGTGCCAGCAGCGTAGTCGGTTCAGGGAACACTGAAGCTTTCTTT

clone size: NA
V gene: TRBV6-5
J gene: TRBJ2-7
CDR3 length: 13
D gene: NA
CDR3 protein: CASSFTWGQEQYF
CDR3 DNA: TGTGCCAGCAGCTTCACCTGGGGGCAGGAGCAGTACTTC

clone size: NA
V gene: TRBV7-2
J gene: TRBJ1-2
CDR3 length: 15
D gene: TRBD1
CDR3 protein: CASSLIGQGARGYTF
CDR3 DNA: TGTGCCAGCAGCTTAATCGGACAGGGGGCACGGGGCTACACCTTC

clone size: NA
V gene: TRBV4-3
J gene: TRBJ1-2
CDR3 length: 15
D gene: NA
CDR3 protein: CASSQGDSYKDGYTF
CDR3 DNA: TGCGCCAGCAGCCAAGGCGACAGCTATAAGGATGGCTACACCTTC

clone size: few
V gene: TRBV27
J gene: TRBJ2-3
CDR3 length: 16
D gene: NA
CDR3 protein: CASSLESGRGRYTQYF
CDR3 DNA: TGTGCCAGCAGTTTAGAATCAGGGCGGGGCCGGTATACGCAGTATTTT

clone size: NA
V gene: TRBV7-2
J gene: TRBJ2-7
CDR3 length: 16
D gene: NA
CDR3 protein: CASSFGAGAPTYEQYF
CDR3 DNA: TGTGCCAGCAGCTTCGGGGCGGGGGCCCCTACCTACGAGCAGTACTTC

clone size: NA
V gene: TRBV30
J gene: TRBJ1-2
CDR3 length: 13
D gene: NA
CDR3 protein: CAWTPGVNYGYTF
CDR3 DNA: TGTGCCTGGACGCCCGGGGTCAACTATGGCTACACCTTC